A selection of T cell receptor beta chains follows, all from one sample in a study of brain T cells in children with intractable seizures. Sequencing was performed with immunoSEQ multiplex PCR; in TCRdb, only in-frame clones are kept and a portion is missing. The sample shows 340,000 or so clones, about 94% of them seen only once. Sequenced here: peripheral blood, sampled 4 to 6 months after surgery. Source of these receptors: a boy under two years old with tuberous sclerosis and intractable seizures. Each CDR3 is given with its conserved first and last residue. The D gene is left open where the match is weak. Clone size appears in some rows only: once, few, many, or a class for an expanded clone.

J gene | clone size | V gene | CDR3 length | D gene | CDR3 DNA | CDR3 protein
TRBJ1-2 | NA | TRBV6-5 | 12 | TRBD1 | TGTGCCAGCTGGACAGGGGACTATGGCTACACCTTC | CASWTGDYGYTF
TRBJ2-1 | NA | TRBV28 | 15 | TRBD2 | TGTGCCAGCGTCCCGGGAGGGCCTATTTACTATGAGCAGTTCTTC | CASVPGGPIYYEQFF
TRBJ1-2 | NA | TRBV30 | 14 | NA | TGTGCCTGGAACCGGGACGGCCAGTCCTATGGCTACACCTTC | CAWNRDGQSYGYTF
TRBJ2-7 | NA | TRBV21-1 | 17 | NA | TGTGCCAGCAGCAAATACCCCCTTTGTAGCGGGAGATACGAGCAGTACTTC | CASSKYPLCSGRYEQYF
TRBJ1-1 | once | TRBV9 | 13 | NA | TGTGCCAGCAGCCCAACTTACAACACTGAAGCTTTCTTT | CASSPTYNTEAFF
TRBJ1-2 | NA | TRBV2 | 12 | NA | TGTGCCAGCAGTGAAATGGACTATGGCTACACCTTC | CASSEMDYGYTF
TRBJ2-5 | NA | TRBV5-1 | 15 | NA | TGCGCCAGCAGCCCGGAGCCGGAGGTTAAAGAGACCCAGTACTTC | CASSPEPEVKETQYF
TRBJ1-2 | NA | TRBV20-1 | 11 | NA | TGCAGTGCCCCACCCTCCTATGGCTACACCTTC | CSAPPSYGYTF
TRBJ2-1 | NA | TRBV5-4 | 16 | NA | TGTGCCAGCAGCTCCTATGGGGTGGGCTCCTACAATGAGCAGTTCTTC | CASSSYGVGSYNEQFF
TRBJ1-2 | NA | TRBV2 | 16 | NA | TGTGCCAGCAGTGAAGCTGTCCAGGGGCAGGGGTATGGCTACACCTTC | CASSEAVQGQGYGYTF
TRBJ1-2 | NA | TRBV5-6 | 14 | NA | TGTGCCAGCAGACCACAGGGTTTCTACTATGGCTACACCTTC | CASRPQGFYYGYTF
TRBJ2-2 | NA | TRBV5-5 | 15 | NA | TGTGCCAGCAGCTTCCGGACTTTAGTTACCGGGGAGCTGTTTTTT | CASSFRTLVTGELFF
TRBJ1-3 | NA | TRBV6-5 | 15 | NA | TGTGCCAGCAGTTACTCGAGACAGTCAGGAAACACCATATATTTT | CASSYSRQSGNTIYF
TRBJ2-1 | once | TRBV28 | 16 | NA | TGTGCCAGCAGTTCGCCGGGGCTAGCGACACGCAATGAGCAGTTCTTC | CASSSPGLATRNEQFF
TRBJ2-3 | NA | TRBV6-6 | 16 | NA | TGTGCCAGCAGTTACTCGATTAGCGGCGACACAGATACGCAGTATTTT | CASSYSISGDTDTQYF
TRBJ2-3 | NA | TRBV7-8 | 15 | NA | TGTGCCAGCAGCTTTTCCGGGAGACCCACAGATACGCAGTATTTT | CASSFSGRPTDTQYF
TRBJ1-1 | NA | TRBV2 | 13 | NA | TGTGCCAGCAGTGACACCACGTGGGGAGAAGCTTTCTTT | CASSDTTWGEAFF
TRBJ2-3 | once | TRBV6-1 | 15 | TRBD2 | TGTGCCAGCAGTGAAGCTAGCGGGAGCACAGATACGCAGTATTTT | CASSEASGSTDTQYF
TRBJ2-1 | NA | TRBV11-2 | 16 | TRBD2 | TGTGCCAGCAGCGCCCCACGGGCGGGAGGGTTCGATGAGCAGTTCTTC | CASSAPRAGGFDEQFF
TRBJ1-6 | NA | TRBV5-5 | 17 | TRBD1 | TGTGCCAGCAGCCCAAACAGGGGTAGCTCCTATAATTCACCCCTCCACTTT | CASSPNRGSSYNSPLHF
TRBJ1-1 | NA | TRBV6-6 | 15 | NA | TGTGCCAGCAGTCCCCGTTTAGAGGGGAACGACAAAGCTTTCTTT | CASSPRLEGNDKAFF
TRBJ2-5 | NA | TRBV29-1 | 13 | NA | TGCAGCGCCCGGAGGCAGAACCAAGAGACCCAGTACTTC | CSARRQNQETQYF
TRBJ1-3 | NA | TRBV6-5 | 15 | NA | TGTGCCAGCAGCTATGGACCGGGGCGCGGAAACACCATATATTTT | CASSYGPGRGNTIYF
TRBJ1-2 | NA | TRBV9 | 13 | NA | TGTGCCAGCAGCGTAGTAGGGGCAGATGGCTACACCTTC | CASSVVGADGYTF
TRBJ2-1 | NA | TRBV7-9 | 14 | NA | TGTGCCAGCAGCTCGCGGGCTCAACGGGATGAGCAGTTCTTC | CASSSRAQRDEQFF
TRBJ2-1 | NA | TRBV11-3 | 17 | TRBD1 | TGTGCCAGCAGCCCTACCACGCCGGGACAGGGGGACAATGAGCAGTTCTTC | CASSPTTPGQGDNEQFF
TRBJ1-2 | few | TRBV7-8 | 13 | NA | TGTGCCAGCAGCTTAGACCACAGCAATGGCTACACCTTC | CASSLDHSNGYTF
TRBJ2-2 | NA | TRBV6-5 | 15 | NA | TGTGCCAGCAGTCGTCGGGACCTGAACACCGGGGAGCTGTTTTTT | CASSRRDLNTGELFF
TRBJ2-3 | NA | TRBV30 | 15 | NA | TGTGCCTGGAGTGTACTGCCAGGAAGCTTAGATACGCAGTATTTT | CAWSVLPGSLDTQYF
TRBJ1-5 | NA | TRBV6-2/TRBV6-3 | 14 | NA | TGTGCCAGCAGCGGCCGGAGGACGGCCGAGGCCCAGCATTTT | CASSGRRTAEAQHF
TRBJ2-3 | NA | TRBV30 | 12 | TRBD1 | TGTGCCTCTGACAGGGACACAGATACGCAGTATTTT | CASDRDTDTQYF